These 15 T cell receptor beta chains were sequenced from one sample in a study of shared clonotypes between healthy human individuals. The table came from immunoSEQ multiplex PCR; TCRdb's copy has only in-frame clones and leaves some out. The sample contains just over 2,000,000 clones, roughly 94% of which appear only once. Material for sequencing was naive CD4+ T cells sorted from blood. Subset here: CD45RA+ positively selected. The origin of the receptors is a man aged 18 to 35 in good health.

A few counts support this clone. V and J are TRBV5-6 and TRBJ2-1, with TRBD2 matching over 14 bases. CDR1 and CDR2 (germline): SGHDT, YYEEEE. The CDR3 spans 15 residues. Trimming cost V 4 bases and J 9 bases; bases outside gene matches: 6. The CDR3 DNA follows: TGTGCCAGCAGCGGGACTAGCGGGGGCCCCTCTGAGCAGTTCTTC. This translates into CASSGTSGGPSEQFF.

CDR3 loop: CASSIEVGQPQHF. CDR3 DNA: TGCGCCAGCAGCATCGAAGTTGGACAGCCCCAGCATTTT. The genes are TRBV5-1 and TRBJ1-5; no clear D gene. The V and J ends lost 4 bases and 7 bases respectively, with 12 bases between them. CDR3 length equals 13 residues. CDR1 SGHRS and CDR2 YFSETQ come from the germline V gene.

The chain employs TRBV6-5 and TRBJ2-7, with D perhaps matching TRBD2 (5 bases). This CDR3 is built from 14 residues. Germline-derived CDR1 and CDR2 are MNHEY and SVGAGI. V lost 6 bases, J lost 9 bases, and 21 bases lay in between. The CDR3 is CASRTSRTGGGQYF. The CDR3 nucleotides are TGTGCCAGCAGAACGTCTAGGACCGGCGGAGGGCAGTACTTC.

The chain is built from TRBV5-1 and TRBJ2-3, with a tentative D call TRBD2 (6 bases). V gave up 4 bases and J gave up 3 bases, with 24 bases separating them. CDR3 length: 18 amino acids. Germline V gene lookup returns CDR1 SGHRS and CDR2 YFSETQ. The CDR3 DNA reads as TGCGCCAGCAGCACGGGACTCACTATCCGGGAGAGTACAGATACGCAGTATTTT. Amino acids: CASSTGLTIRESTDTQYF. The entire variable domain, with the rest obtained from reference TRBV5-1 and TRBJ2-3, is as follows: KAGVTQTPRYLIKTRGQQVTLSCSPISGHRSVSWYQQTPGQGLQFLFEYFSETQRNKGNFPGRFSGRQFSNSRSEMNVSTLELGDSALYLCASSTGLTIRESTDTQYFGPGTRLTVL.

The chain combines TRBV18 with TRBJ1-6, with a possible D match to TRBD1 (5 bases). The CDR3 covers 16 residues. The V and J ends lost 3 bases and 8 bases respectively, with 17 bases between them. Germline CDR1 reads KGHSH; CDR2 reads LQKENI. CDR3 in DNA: TGTGCCAGCTCACCCCCGGCGGGGGGGTCCCATTCACCCCTCCACTTT. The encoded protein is CASSPPAGGSHSPLHF.

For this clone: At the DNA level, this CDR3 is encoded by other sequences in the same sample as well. The DNA of the CDR3 is TGCGCCAGCAGCCAAGATCAGGGTCTCTATGGCTACACCTTC. It codes for CASSQDQGLYGYTF. The chain joins TRBV4-3 to TRBJ1-2; tentative D call: TRBD1 (5 bases). V was clipped by 0 bases and J by 4 bases, with 9 bases between them. The CDR3 is made up of 14 amino acids. The germline V gene encodes CDR1 LGHNA and CDR2 YSLEER.

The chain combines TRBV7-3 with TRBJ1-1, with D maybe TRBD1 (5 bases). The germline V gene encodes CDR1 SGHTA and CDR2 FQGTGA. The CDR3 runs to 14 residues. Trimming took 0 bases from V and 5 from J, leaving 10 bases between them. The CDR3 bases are TGTGCCAGCAGCTTAACAGGGGAGAGGACTGAAGCTTTCTTT. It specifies CASSLTGERTEAFF.

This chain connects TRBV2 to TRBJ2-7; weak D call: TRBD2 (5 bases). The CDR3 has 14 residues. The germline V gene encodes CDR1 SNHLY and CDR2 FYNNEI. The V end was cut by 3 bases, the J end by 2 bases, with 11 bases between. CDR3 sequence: CASSDEGGPYEQYF. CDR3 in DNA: TGTGCCAGCAGTGACGAGGGCGGACCCTACGAGCAGTACTTC.

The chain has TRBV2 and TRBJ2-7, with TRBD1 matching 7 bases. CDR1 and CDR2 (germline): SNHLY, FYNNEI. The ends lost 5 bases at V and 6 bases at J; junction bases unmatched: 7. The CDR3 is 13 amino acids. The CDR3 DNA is TGTGCCAGCAGTCGGGACAGAGAGGGCGAGCAGTACTTC. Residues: CASSRDREGEQYF.

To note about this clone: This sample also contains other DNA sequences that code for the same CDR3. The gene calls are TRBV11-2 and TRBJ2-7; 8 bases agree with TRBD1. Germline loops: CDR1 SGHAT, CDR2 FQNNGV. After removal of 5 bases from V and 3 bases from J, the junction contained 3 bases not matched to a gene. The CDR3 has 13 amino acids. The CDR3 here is CASSRGQGYEQYF. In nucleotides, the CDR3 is TGTGCCAGCAGCCGTGGACAGGGCTACGAGCAGTACTTC.

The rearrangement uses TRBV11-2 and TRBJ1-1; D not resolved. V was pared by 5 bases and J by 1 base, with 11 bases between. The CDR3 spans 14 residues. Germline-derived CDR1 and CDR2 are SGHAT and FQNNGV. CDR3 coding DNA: TGTGCCAGCAGCCTGTGGAAGGAGAACACTGAAGCTTTCTTT. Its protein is CASSLWKENTEAFF.

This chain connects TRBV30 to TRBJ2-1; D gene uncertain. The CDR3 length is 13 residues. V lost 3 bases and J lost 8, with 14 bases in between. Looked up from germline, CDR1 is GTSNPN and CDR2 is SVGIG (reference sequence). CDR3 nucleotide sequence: TGTGCCTGGAGCGCACTGGCCCCGGATGAGCAGTTCTTC. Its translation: CAWSALAPDEQFF.

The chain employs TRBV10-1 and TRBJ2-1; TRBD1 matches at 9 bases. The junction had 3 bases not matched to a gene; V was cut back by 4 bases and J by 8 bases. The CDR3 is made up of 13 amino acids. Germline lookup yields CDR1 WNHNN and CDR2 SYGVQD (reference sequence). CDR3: CASSGQGVDEQFF. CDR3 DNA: TGCGCCAGCAGTGGACAGGGGGTGGATGAGCAGTTCTTC.

The CDR3 DNA reads TGCGCCAGCCGCTCCAGGGTAGGAAACACTGAAGCTTTCTTT. This gives the protein CASRSRVGNTEAFF. The chain has TRBV5-1 and TRBJ1-1, with D possibly matching TRBD1 (5 bases). V lost 7 bases and J lost 2, with 15 bases in between. The CDR3 is 14 amino acids. CDR1 is SGHRS and CDR2 is YFSETQ in the germline V gene.

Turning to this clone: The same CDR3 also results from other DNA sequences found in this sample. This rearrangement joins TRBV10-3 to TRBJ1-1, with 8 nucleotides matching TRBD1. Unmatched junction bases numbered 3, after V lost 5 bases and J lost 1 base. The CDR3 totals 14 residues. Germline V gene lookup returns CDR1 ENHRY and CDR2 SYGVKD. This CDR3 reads CAISPGQGNTEAFF. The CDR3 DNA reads TGTGCCATCAGTCCCGGACAGGGGAACACTGAAGCTTTCTTT.